This T cell receptor (beta chain) emerged from a study of OX40 agonist ivuxolimab in advanced cancers. Study background: Ivuxolimab, which patients received intravenously every 2 weeks, was dosed at 0.01 to 10 mg/kg.

Produced via immunoSEQ multiplex PCR; TCRdb's table is partial and in-frame only. Among about 54,000 clones, 85% to 95% were seen once, and the ten largest hold around 9.3%. This CDR3 has 14 residues. CDR1 is SEHNR, CDR2 FQNEAQ, per germline (reference sequence). Between the trimmed V and J ends, which lost 1 base and 0 bases, there was a span of 6 bases. V is TRBV7-9 and J is TRBJ1-1; D ambiguous. The starting material was CD4+ or CD8+ T cells sorted from blood, obtained in a trial of the OX40 agonist ivuxolimab. The TCR sequence derives from an adult with an advanced solid tumor such as melanoma, head and neck, liver or kidney cancer. This chain's CDR3 is CASSLVVLNTEAFF. CDR3 DNA sequence: TGTGCCAGCAGCTTAGTCGTTTTGAACACTGAAGCTTTCTTT.